These T cell receptor beta chains were read from a single sample in a study of control samples from healthy donors and cancer patients. Here immunoSEQ multiplex PCR was the method, and the copy in TCRdb shows in-frame clones only, minus some. The repertoire holds about 26,000 clones, with roughly 80% as singletons. Input material: PBMCs. The receptors originated from a man aged 60-69 years with colorectal cancer. Each CDR3 is given without its conserved first and last residue.

TRBV5-4 ASSSGRQNTEAF
TRBV6-2/TRBV6-3 ASSFPLAGTKDEQY
TRBV19 ASSIDRRQGTSNQPQH
TRBV7-9 ASNPTGGTFNYGYT
TRBV7-9 ASSPQGSYGYT
TRBV6-2/TRBV6-3 ASSLPPLAGGQNEQF
TRBV30 AWSVPGMGISGNTIY
TRBV10-3 AIRDLNTEAF
TRBV3-1/TRBV3-2 ASSQDRRDGGYT
TRBV6-5 ASSPDYLNNEQF
TRBV5-1 ASSAFAGPKTGELF
TRBV5-1 ASSTTGYETEAF
TRBV19 ASSILTASGNQPQH
TRBV11-2 ASSSPRSYEQY
TRBV29-1 SVDDWTEGNYGYT
TRBV18 ASSPSLAGNEQF
TRBV19 ASRIQGYNSPLH
TRBV6-2/TRBV6-3 ASSTQGRGDAEAF
TRBV4-1 ASSLPSGTGDLDTIY
TRBV4-3 ASSQETSGVDEQF
TRBV4-3 ASSDSGGYQETQY
TRBV19 ASSIPGIMNTEAF
TRBV5-1 ASSRPGAGYGYT
TRBV5-1 ASSPDGGGTEAF
TRBV5-5 ASSSGLAGGLPTTDTQY
TRBV2 ASSVTEPYEQY
TRBV6-5 ASSYSPNSPLH
TRBV2 ASSWDRDNYGYT
TRBV12-3/TRBV12-4 ASSLADKAEAF
TRBV6-2/TRBV6-3 ASSITTPPGMNTEAF
TRBV6-5 ASSFHRDTYEQY
TRBV5-1 ASSLAASGDTQY
TRBV6-2/TRBV6-3 ASSYVGGSLSEQF
TRBV10-1 ASSEFKKNNEQF
TRBV12-3/TRBV12-4 ASSLTGKLF
TRBV30 AWSVSGFGYT
TRBV18 ASSPVTGGSSTEAF
TRBV9 ASSSGLESTQY
TRBV6-5 ANKGQASSYEQY
TRBV7-6 ASSLVEGGITDTQY